This TCR beta chain came from a study of PD-1 blockade in classical Hodgkin lymphoma. Findings of the study overall: By C4D1 there was a significant rise in CD4+ TCR diversity but not in CD8+ TCR diversity. Complete responders showed a baseline diversity that resembled the diversity of newly diagnosed patients.

Sequencing used immunoSEQ multiplex PCR; TCRdb keeps in-frame clones, though not all of them. There are 65,000 to 95,000 clones in the sample; 89% occur only once, and less than 25% lies in the top ten. In every patient, relapse followed autologous stem cell transplantation, while exposure to brentuximab vedotin differed. A note on this clone: Antigen: not known.

The clonotype originates from a human donor with classical Hodgkin lymphoma. This material consisted of peripheral blood mononuclear cells (PBMCs), taken at baseline.

This chain's CDR3 is CASSLSQGRSGYTF. As DNA, the CDR3 is TGTGCCAGCTCCCTTTCCCAGGGGAGAAGTGGCTACACCTTC. The chain joins TRBV18 to TRBJ1-2, with TRBD1 as a possible D gene (6 bases). From germline, CDR1 is KGHSH and CDR2 LQKENI. V lost 6 bases to trimming and J lost 7 bases, with 18 bases between them. This CDR3 region has 14 residues.